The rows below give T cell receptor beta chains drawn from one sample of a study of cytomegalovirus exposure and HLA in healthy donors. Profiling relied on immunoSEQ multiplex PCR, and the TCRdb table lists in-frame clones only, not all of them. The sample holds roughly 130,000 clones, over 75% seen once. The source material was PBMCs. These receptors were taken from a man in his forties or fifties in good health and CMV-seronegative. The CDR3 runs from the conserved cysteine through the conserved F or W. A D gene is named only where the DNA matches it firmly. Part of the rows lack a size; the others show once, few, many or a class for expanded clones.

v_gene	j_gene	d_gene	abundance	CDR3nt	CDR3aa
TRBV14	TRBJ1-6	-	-	TGTGCCAGCAGTCAAACGGGGTTTTCACCCCTCCACTTT	CASSQTGFSPLHF
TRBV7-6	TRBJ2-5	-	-	TGTGCCAGCAGCTTAGTCGATGGCAAACAAGAGACCCAGTACTTC	CASSLVDGKQETQYF
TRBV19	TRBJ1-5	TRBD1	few	TGTGCCAGTAGTTGGGACAGGGGGCAATTTAGCAATCAGCCCCAGCATTTT	CASSWDRGQFSNQPQHF
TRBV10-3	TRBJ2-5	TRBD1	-	TGTGCCATCAGTCCTTCTCACAGGGGGGCCACCAAAGAGACCCAGTACTTC	CAISPSHRGATKETQYF
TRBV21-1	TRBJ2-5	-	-	TGTGCCAGCAGCAGACACAGGGGGTTGGAGACCCAGTACTTC	CASSRHRGLETQYF
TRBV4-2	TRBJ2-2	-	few	TGTGCCAGCAGCCCCCTTGAGGGAGAGGCCGGGGAGCTGTTTTTT	CASSPLEGEAGELFF
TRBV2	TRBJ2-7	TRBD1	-	TGTGCCAGAAGACAGGGGGTCGGCGAGCAGTACTTC	CARRQGVGEQYF
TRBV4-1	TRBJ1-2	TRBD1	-	TGCGCCAGCAGCCAAGAAGGAACAGGGGGAGACGGCTACACCTTC	CASSQEGTGGDGYTF
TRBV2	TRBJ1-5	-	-	TGTGCCAGCGCGGAGGGAGCGGGGTCTAGCAATCAGCCCCAGCATTTT	CASAEGAGSSNQPQHF
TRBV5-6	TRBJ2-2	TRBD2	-	TGTGCCAGCAGCCTGGGGGGGACTAGCCGTACCGGGGAGCTGTTTTTT	CASSLGGTSRTGELFF
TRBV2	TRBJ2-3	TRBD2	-	TGTGCCAGCAGTAAACCCGGGACTAGCGGGAGGCTCGCCACAGATACGCAGTATTTT	CASSKPGTSGRLATDTQYF
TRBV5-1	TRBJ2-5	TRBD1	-	TGCGCCAGCAGCCTACCCACAGGGGTCCAAGAGACCCAGTACTTC	CASSLPTGVQETQYF
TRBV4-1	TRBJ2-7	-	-	TGCGCCAGCAGCCAAGATACCGTACGCCCGGTTCCCTACGAGCAGTACTTC	CASSQDTVRPVPYEQYF
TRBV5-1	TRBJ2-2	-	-	TGCGCCAGCAGCTTTACCGGGTCAAGCACCGGGGAGCTGTTTTTT	CASSFTGSSTGELFF
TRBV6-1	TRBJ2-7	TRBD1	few	TGTGCCAGCAGTGAGGTTCCAGGACAGGGGAGCAGGTACTTC	CASSEVPGQGSRYF
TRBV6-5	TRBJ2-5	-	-	TGTGCCAGCAGTTACTATGGCACTCCCGGGGAGACCCAGTACTTC	CASSYYGTPGETQYF
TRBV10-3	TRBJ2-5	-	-	TGTGCCAGCAGCAGCGGTGGCCAAGAGACCCAGTACTTC	CASSSGGQETQYF
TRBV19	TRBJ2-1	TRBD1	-	TGTGCCAGTAGCCTAGGGGGCCCCTACAATGAGCAGTTCTTC	CASSLGGPYNEQFF
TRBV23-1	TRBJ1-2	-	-	TGCGCCAGCAGTCAATCGGCCAGGGGCTGTGGCTACACCTTC	CASSQSARGCGYTF
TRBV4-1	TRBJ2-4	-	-	TGCGCCAGCACCTCAAAAGGGGGAATTCGATGTACGGCCAAAAACATTCAGTACTTC	CASTSKGGIRCTAKNIQYF
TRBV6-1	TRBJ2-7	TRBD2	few	TGTGCCAGCAGCGCCACCTCACTAGCGGCCTACGAGCAGTACTTC	CASSATSLAAYEQYF
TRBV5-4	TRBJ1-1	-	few	TGTGCCAGCAGCCGGACATTGAACACTGAAGCTTTCTTT	CASSRTLNTEAFF
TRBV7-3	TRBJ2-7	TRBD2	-	TGTGCCAGCAGCTTAGGAGCGGGGGTGCGCGAGCAGTACTTC	CASSLGAGVREQYF
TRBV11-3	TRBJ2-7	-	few	TGTGCCAGCAGGCCTCTGGGGGGAGGCGTCTCCTACGAGCAGTACTTC	CASRPLGGGVSYEQYF
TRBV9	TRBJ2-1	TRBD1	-	TGTGCCAGCAGCGCTTGGGACAGGGCCTCCTACAATGAGCAGTTCTTC	CASSAWDRASYNEQFF
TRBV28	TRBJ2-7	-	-	TGTGCCAGCAGTTGGCAGGGTTACAACGAGCAGTACTTC	CASSWQGYNEQYF
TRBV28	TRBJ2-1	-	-	TGTGCCAGCAGTTTAGGGCTAGCCGACAATGAGCAGTTCTTC	CASSLGLADNEQFF
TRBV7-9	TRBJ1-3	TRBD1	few	TGTGCCAGCAGCTTACAGGGGGCCTCTGGAAACACCATATATTTT	CASSLQGASGNTIYF
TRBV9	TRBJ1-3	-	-	TGTGCCAGCAGCGTAGCTCAGTCGTCAAACACCATATATTTT	CASSVAQSSNTIYF
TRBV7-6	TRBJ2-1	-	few	TGTGCCAGCAGTCTTTGGGCCCCACGGGGACTCGACGCTAATGAGCAGTTCTTC	CASSLWAPRGLDANEQFF
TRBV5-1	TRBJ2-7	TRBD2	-	TGCGCCAGCAGCTGGGACCTAGCGGGCGGGGGATACGAGCAGTACTTC	CASSWDLAGGGYEQYF
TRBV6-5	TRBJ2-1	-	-	TGTGCCAGCAGTTACTCTTCCGGAGGTCCATACAATGAGCAGTTCTTC	CASSYSSGGPYNEQFF
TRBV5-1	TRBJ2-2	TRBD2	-	TGCGCCAGCAGCCTTAGCGGGCAGAACACCGGGGAGCTGTTTTTT	CASSLSGQNTGELFF
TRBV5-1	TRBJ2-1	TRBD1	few	TGCGCCAGCAGCCGGGGACAGGGAGGTGTAAATGAGCAGTTCTTC	CASSRGQGGVNEQFF
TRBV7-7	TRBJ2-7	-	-	TGTGCCAGCAGCATGGACAGTGTCCCCTTCTACGAGCAGTACTTC	CASSMDSVPFYEQYF
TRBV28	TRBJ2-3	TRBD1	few	TGTGCCAGCAGTTTATCGGACAGGGGGAGGACAGATACGCAGTATTTT	CASSLSDRGRTDTQYF
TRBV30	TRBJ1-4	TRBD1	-	TGTGCCTCCATGGGACAGGGTGGTGAAAAACTGTTTTTT	CASMGQGGEKLFF
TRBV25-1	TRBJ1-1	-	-	TGTGCCAGCAGTGGTGCAGGCTCTTTTGAAGCTTTCTTT	CASSGAGSFEAFF
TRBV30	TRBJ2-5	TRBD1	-	TGTGCCTGGAGTACCGGGACAGGGTGGGAGACCCAGTACTTC	CAWSTGTGWETQYF
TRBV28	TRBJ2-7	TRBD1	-	TGTGCCAGCAGTTTTCTCGGACAGGGGGCCGGGTTTTCCTACGAGCAGTACTTC	CASSFLGQGAGFSYEQYF
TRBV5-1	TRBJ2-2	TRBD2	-	TGCGCCAGCAGCCTTACTAGCGGGGTTGTCACCGGGGAGCTGTTTTTT	CASSLTSGVVTGELFF
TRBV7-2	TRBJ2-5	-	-	TGTGCCAGCAGCTTAGTGAACTCCCAAGAGACCCAGTACTTC	CASSLVNSQETQYF
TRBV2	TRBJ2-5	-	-	TGTGCCAGCAGTGAAGCGAGCCCTTGGACACTTCAAGAGACCCAGTACTTC	CASSEASPWTLQETQYF
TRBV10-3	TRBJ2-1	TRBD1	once	TGTGCCATCAGTAAAGGACAGGGTTGGGATGAGCAGTTCTTC	CAISKGQGWDEQFF
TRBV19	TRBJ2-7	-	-	TGTGCCACCTCCCGGGGTAGTCGGTCCTACGAGCAGTACTTC	CATSRGSRSYEQYF
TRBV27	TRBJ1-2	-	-	TGTGCCAGCAGTTTTGATAGGGGGAATGGCTACACCTTC	CASSFDRGNGYTF
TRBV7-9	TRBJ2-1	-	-	TGTTCCAGCAGCGCGGACAGAGGGGAATACAATGAGCAGTTCTTC	CSSSADRGEYNEQFF
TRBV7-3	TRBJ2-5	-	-	TGTGCCAGCAGTAGTGCGCCAGGGGCCGGGGAGACCCAGTACTTC	CASSSAPGAGETQYF
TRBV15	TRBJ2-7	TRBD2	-	TGTGCCACCAGCAGAGTTTCGGGGGGCTCCTACGAGCAGTACTTC	CATSRVSGGSYEQYF
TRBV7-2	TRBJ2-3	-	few	TGTGCCAGCAGCTTAGGTTACAGGAGCACAGATACGCAGTATTTT	CASSLGYRSTDTQYF
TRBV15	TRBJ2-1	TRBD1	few	TGTGCCACCAGCAGAACGGCGGGACAGGGGTACAATGAGCAGTTCTTC	CATSRTAGQGYNEQFF
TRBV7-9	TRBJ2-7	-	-	TGTGCCAGCAGCTTACAGGGCTACGAGCAGTACTTC	CASSLQGYEQYF
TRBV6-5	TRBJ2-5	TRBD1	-	TGTGCCAGCAGTTACAGGGGGACAGGAGCAGAGACCCAGTACTTC	CASSYRGTGAETQYF
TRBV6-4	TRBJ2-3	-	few	TGTGCCAGCAGTGTATCTGCGTCAGGGGATAGCACAGATACGCAGTATTTT	CASSVSASGDSTDTQYF
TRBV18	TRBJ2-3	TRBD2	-	TGTGCCAGCTCACCACCCGCGGGGGGGCCTAAAGATACGCAGTATTTT	CASSPPAGGPKDTQYF
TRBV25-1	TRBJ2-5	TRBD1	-	TGTGCCAGCAGTCGGCCGGGACAGGGGTATACGGAGACCCAGTACTTC	CASSRPGQGYTETQYF
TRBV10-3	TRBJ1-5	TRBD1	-	TGTGCCAGTAGGGGACAGGGAGGAGATCAGCCCCAGCATTTT	CASRGQGGDQPQHF